The clone carrying this TCR beta chain was found once. Its antigen remains unidentified. The same CDR3 also results from other DNA sequences found in this sample. This entry comes from a study of cytomegalovirus exposure and HLA in healthy donors. The CDR3 is made up of 14 amino acids. Germline V gives CDR1 SNHLY, CDR2 FYNNEI. Trimming took 2 bases from V and 1 from J, leaving 8 bases between them. PCR used 60 Vbeta primers and 13 Jbeta primers. Produced via immunoSEQ multiplex PCR; TCRdb's table is partial and in-frame only. The table shows approximately 150,000 clones, with more than 60% occurring only once. Whole-study findings and limits: Some highly shared sequence variants likely arose as a pipeline artifact. Near-uniform donor sequencing depth was presumed by presence/absence analyses.

The sequenced sample consisted of PBMCs. The J gene is TRBJ1-1, the V gene TRBV2, with D unresolved. This receptor was identified in a man aged 40-55 years in good health and CMV-seronegative. This CDR3 is CASSELTGNTEAFF. Written as DNA, the CDR3 is TGTGCCAGCAGTGAATTGACGGGGAACACTGAAGCTTTCTTT. The whole variable domain, filled in from reference TRBV2 and TRBJ1-1, reads EPEVTQTPSHQVTQMGQEVILRCVPISNHLYFYWYRQILGQKVEFLVSFYNNEISEKSEIFDDQFSVERPDGSNFTLKIRSTKLEDSAMYFCASSELTGNTEAFFGQGTRLTVV.